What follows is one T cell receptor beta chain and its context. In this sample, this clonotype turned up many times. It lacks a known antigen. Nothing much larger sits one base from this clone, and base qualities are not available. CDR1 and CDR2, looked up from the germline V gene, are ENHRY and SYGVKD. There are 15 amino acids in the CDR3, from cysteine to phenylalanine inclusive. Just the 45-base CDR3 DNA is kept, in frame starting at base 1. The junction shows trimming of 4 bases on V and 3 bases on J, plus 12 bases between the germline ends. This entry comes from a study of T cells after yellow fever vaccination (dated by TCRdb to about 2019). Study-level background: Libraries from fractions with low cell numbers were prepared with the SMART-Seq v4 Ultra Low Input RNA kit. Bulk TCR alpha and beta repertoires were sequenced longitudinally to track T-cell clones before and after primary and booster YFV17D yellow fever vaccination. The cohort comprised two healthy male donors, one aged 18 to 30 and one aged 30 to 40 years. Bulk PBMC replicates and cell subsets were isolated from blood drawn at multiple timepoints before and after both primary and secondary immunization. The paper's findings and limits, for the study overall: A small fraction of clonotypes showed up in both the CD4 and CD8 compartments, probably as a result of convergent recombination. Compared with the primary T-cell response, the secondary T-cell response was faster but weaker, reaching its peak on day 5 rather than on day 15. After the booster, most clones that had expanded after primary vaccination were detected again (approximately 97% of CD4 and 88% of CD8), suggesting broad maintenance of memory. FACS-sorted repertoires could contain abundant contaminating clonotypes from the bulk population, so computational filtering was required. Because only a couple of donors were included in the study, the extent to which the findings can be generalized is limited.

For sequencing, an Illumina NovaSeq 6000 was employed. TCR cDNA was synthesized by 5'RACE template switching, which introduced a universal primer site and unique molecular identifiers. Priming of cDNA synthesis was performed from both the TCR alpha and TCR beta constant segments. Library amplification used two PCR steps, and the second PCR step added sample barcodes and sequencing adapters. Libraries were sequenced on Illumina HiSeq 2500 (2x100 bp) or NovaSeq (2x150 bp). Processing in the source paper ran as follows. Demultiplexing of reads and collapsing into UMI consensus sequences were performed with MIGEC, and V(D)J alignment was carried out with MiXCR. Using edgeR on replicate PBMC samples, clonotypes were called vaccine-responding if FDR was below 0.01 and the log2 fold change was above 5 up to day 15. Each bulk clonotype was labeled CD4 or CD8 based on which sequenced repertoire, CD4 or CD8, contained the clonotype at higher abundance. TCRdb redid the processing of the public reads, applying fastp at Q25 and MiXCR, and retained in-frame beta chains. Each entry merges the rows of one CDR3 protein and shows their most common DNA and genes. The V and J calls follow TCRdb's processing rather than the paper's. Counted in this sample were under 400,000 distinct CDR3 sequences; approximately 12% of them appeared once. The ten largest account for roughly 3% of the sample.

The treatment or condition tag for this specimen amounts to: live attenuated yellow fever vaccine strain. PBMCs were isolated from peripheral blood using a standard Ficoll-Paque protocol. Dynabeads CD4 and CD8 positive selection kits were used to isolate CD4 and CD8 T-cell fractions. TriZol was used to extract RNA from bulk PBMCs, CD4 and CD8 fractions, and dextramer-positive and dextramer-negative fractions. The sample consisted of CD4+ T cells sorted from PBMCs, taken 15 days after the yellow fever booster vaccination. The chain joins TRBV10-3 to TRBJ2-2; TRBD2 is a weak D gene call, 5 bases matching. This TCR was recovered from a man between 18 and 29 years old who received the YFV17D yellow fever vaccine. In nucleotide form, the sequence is TGTGCCATCAGTGTTTACAGCGGTTACACCGGGGAGCTGTTTTTT. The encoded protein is CAISVYSGYTGELFF.